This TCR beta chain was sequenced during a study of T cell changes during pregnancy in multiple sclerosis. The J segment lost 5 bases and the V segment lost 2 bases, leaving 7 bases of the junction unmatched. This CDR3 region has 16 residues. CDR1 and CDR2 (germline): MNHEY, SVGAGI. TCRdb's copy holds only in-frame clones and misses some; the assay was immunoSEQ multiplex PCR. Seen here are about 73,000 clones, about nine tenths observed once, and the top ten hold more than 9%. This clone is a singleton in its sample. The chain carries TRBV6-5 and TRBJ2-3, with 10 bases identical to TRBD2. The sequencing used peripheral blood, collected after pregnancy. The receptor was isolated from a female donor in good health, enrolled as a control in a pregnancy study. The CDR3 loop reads CASSYLPAGGIDTQYF. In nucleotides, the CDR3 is TGTGCCAGCAGTTACCTCCCAGCGGGAGGGATAGATACGCAGTATTTT.